The subject of this entry is one T cell receptor beta chain. Its antigen is currently unknown. This same CDR3 is encoded by further DNA sequences in the sample. Assay used: immunoSEQ multiplex PCR; TCRdb lists only in-frame clones, some missing. The sample shows some 120,000 clones, roughly 95% of them seen only once. The CDR3 length is 15 residues. The V and J ends lost 1 base and 8 bases, in that order; junction bases with no gene match: 6. Germline CDR1 SEHNR, CDR2 FQNEAQ (reference sequence). Separate from the roughly 610-subject first cohort, the approximately 120-subject validation cohort was the one that the donors belonged to. These data come from a study of cytomegalovirus exposure and HLA in healthy donors. General study results and limits: A few CMV-associated chains proved CMV antigen-specific in vitro. The study recorded around 160 TCR beta chains that were cytomegalovirus-associated.

This sequence originates from a man in his late teens or twenties in good health and CMV-seronegative. The specimen sequenced was PBMCs. J is TRBJ1-4 and V is TRBV7-9; the match to TRBD1 covers 8 bases. In DNA form, the CDR3 reads TGTGCCAGCAGCTTAGGAGGAACAGGGGGAGAAAAACTGTTTTTT. Amino acid sequence: CASSLGGTGGEKLFF. The full variable domain, with the rest looked up from reference TRBV7-9 and TRBJ1-4, is DTGVSQNPRHKITKRGQNVTFRCDPISEHNRLYWYRQTLGQGPEFLTYFQNEAQLEKSRLLSDRFSAERPKGSFSTLEIQRTEQGDSAMYLCASSLGGTGGEKLFFGSGTQLSVL.